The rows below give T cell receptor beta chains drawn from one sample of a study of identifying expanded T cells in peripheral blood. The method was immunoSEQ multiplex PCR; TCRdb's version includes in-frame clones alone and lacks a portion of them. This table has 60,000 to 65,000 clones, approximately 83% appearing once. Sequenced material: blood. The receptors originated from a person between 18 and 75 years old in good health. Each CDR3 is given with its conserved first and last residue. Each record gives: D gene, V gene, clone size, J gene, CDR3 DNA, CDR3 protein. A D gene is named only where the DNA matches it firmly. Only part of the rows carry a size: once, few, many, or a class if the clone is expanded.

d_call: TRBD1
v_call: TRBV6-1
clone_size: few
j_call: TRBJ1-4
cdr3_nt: TGTGCCAGCAGTGAGGGACAGGGGGCTGAAAAACTGTTTTTT
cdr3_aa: CASSEGQGAEKLFF

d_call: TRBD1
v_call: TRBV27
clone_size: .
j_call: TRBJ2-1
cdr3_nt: TGTGCCAGCAGTTCAAGAACCGGGACAGGGGGCCGAAGTGAGCAGTTCTTC
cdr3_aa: CASSSRTGTGGRSEQFF

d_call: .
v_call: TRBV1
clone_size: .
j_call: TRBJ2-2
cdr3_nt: TGCACCAGCAGCCAAGCCTTGGGGATCAGCCGTACCGGGGAGCTGTTTTTT
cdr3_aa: CTSSQALGISRTGELFF

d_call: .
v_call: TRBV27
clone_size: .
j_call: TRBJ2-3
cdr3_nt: TGTGCCAGCAGTAATAGGCCGGCGCCCCGTAGATCTTTCACAGATACGCAGTATTTT
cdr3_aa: CASSNRPAPRRSFTDTQYF

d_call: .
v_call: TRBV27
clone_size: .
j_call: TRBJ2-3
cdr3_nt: TGTGCCAGCAGTTTCCCGGGGGATACGCAGTATTTT
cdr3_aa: CASSFPGDTQYF

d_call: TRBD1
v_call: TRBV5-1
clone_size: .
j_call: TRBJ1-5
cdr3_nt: TGCGCCAGCGACCATCCCCGGACAGGGGGCCAAGATAGCAATCAGCCCCAGCATTTT
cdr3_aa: CASDHPRTGGQDSNQPQHF

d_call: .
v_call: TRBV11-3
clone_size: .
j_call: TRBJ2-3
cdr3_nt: TGTGCCAGCAGCCGGAGACAAAGCACAGATACGCAGTATTTT
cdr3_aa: CASSRRQSTDTQYF

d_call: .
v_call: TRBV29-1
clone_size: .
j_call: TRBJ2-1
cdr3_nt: TGCAGCGTTGACGCCCCAGGGCGGGTTGGCGATGAGCAGTTCTTC
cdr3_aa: CSVDAPGRVGDEQFF

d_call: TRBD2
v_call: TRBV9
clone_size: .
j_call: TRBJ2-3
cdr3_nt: TGTGCCAGCAGCGTAGCTACGGGGGGGGCGGGCACAGATACGCAGTATTTT
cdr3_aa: CASSVATGGAGTDTQYF

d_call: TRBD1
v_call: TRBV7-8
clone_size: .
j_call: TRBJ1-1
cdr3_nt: TGTGCCAGCAGCTTAGCAGGACAGGGAAGCGCTGAAGCTTTCTTT
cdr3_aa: CASSLAGQGSAEAFF

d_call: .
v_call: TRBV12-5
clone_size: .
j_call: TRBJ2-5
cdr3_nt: TGTGCTAGTGGTTTTAGGGAGAAACAAGAGACCCAGTACTTC
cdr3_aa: CASGFREKQETQYF

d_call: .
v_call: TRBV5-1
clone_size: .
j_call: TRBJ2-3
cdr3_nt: TGCGCCAGCAGCAGCCCCCCAGGGACAGATACGCAGTATTTT
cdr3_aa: CASSSPPGTDTQYF

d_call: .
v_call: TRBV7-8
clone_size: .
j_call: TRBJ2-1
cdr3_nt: TGTGCCAGCAGCCTCATCGGAGGAGGTAGTACGCGAGCCTCCTACAATGAGCAGTTCTTC
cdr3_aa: CASSLIGGGSTRASYNEQFF

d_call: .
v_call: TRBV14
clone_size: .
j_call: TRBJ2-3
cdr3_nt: TGTGCCAGCAGTACGACGACTCGACGATACACAGATACGCAGTATTTT
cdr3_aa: CASSTTTRRYTDTQYF

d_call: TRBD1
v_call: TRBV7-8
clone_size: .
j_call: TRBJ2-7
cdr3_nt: TGTGCCAGCACCAAAAACGGACAGGGACTCTACGAGCAGTACTTC
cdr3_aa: CASTKNGQGLYEQYF

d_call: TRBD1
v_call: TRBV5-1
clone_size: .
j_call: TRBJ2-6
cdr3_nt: TGCGCCAGCGGGGACAGGACGGGGGCCAACGTCCTGACTTTC
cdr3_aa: CASGDRTGANVLTF

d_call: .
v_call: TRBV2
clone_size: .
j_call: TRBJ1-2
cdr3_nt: TGTGCCAGCAGTGTTTATGGGGGAGGGAACTATGGCTACACCTTC
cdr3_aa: CASSVYGGGNYGYTF

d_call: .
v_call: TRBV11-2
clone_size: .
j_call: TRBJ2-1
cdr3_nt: TGTGCCAGCAGCTTATCGGGGGCCACCAATGAGCAGTTCTTC
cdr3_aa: CASSLSGATNEQFF

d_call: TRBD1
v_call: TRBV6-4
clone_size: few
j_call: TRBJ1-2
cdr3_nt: TGTGCCAGCAGTGACGAAAACAGGGGTGACGGCTACACCTTC
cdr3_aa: CASSDENRGDGYTF

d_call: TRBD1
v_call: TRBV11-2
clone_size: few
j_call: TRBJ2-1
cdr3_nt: TGTGCCAGCAGCTTAATGGGACAGATATACAATGAGCAGTTCTTC
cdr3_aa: CASSLMGQIYNEQFF

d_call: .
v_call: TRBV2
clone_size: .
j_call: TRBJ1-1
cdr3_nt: TGTGCCAGCATCCCAATAGGCACAGGGAGAGTCGACACTGAAGCTTTCTTT
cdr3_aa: CASIPIGTGRVDTEAFF

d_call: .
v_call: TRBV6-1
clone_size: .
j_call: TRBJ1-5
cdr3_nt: TGTGCCAGTGGGACCCAGCCCCAGCATTTT
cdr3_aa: CASGTQPQHF

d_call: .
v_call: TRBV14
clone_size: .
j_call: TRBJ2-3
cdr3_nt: TGTGCCAGCAGCCACGCGGGAACAGATACGCAGTATTTT
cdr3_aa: CASSHAGTDTQYF

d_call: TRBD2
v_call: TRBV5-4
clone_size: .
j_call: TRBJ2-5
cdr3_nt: TGTGCCAGCAGCCCTAGCGGGGTAACACAAGAGACCCAGTACTTC
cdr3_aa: CASSPSGVTQETQYF

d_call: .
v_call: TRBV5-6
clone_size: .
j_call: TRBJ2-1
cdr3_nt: TGTGCCAGCAGTCCCGGGGGTGAAGGTGACAATGAGCAGTTCTTC
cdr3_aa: CASSPGGEGDNEQFF

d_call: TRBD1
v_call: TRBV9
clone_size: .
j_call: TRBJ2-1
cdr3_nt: TGTGCCAGCAGCCCGGGACAGTCGAATGAGCAGTTCTTC
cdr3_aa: CASSPGQSNEQFF

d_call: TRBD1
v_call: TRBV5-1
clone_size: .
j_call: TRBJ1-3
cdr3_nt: TGCGCCAGCAGCTTGGTGGGACAGGGTGGCCTATACTCTGGAAACACCATATATTTT
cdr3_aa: CASSLVGQGGLYSGNTIYF

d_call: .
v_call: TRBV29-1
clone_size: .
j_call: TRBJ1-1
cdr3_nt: TGCAGCGTTGAAGTCCAGGGGAGGACTGAAGCTTTCTTT
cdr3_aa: CSVEVQGRTEAFF

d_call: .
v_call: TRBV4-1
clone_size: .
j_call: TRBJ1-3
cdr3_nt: TGCGCCAGCAGCCAAACAGGGTTCTCTGGAAACACCATATATTTT
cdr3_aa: CASSQTGFSGNTIYF

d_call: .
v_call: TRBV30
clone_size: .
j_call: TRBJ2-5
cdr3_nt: TGTGCCTGGAGAAGTCTGCGGGACCGAGAGACCCAGTACTTC
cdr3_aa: CAWRSLRDRETQYF

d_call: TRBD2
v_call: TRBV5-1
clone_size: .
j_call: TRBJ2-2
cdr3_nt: TGCGCCAGCAGCCCTAGGGCGGGTAGCGGGAGCCTGAACACCGGGGAGCTGTTTTTT
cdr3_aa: CASSPRAGSGSLNTGELFF

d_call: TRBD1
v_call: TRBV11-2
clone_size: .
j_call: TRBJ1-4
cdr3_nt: TGTGCCAGCAGCTTGCAAAGGGGGCGGGTTAATGAAAAACTGTTTTTT
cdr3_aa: CASSLQRGRVNEKLFF

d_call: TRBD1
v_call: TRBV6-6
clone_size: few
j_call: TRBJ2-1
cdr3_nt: TGTGCCAGCAGCAGGGACAGCTACAATGAGCAGTTCTTC
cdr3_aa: CASSRDSYNEQFF

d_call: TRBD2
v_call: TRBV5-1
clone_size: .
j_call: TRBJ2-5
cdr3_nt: TGCGCCAGCAGCTCGACTAGCGGGGGTGCCCCGGAGACCCAGTACTTC
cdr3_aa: CASSSTSGGAPETQYF

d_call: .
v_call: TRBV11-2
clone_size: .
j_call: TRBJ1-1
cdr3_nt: TGTGCCAGCAGCTTAGTATGGGGGAAAGCTTTCTTT
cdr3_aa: CASSLVWGKAFF

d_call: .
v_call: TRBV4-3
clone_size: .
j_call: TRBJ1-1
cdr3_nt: TGCGCCAGCAGCCAAGATTGGGCGGGTATCTCTTTCTTT
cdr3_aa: CASSQDWAGISFF

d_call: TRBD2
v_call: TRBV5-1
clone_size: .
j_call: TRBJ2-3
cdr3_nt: TGCGCCAGCAGCTTGGAAGCGGGAGGCACAGATACGCAGTATTTT
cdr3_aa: CASSLEAGGTDTQYF

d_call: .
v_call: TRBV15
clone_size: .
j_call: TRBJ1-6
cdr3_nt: TGTGCCACACTGGACCGTGCTAATTCACCCCTCCACTTT
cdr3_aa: CATLDRANSPLHF

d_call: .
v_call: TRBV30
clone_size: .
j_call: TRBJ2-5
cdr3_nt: TGTGCCTGGAGTGTATCTTCTCGTGAGACCCAGTACTTC
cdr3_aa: CAWSVSSRETQYF

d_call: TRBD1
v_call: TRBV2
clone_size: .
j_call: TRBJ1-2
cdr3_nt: TGTGCCAGCAGTGATTTGACAGGGAGCTATGGCTACACCTTC
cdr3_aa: CASSDLTGSYGYTF

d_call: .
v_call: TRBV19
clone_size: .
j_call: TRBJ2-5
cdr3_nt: TGTGCCAGTAGTATCGCTGGCCCCTCGAAAGAGACCCAGTACTTC
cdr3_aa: CASSIAGPSKETQYF

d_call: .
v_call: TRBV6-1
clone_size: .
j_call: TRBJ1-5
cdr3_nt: TGTGCCAGCAGTGATACAGCTTATAGCAATCAGCCCCAGCATTTT
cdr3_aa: CASSDTAYSNQPQHF

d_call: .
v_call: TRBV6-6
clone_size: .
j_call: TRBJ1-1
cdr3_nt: TGTGCCAGCAGTTACGGGATGAACACTGAAGCTTTCTTT
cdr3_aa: CASSYGMNTEAFF

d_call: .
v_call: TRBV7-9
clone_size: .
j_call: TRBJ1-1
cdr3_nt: TGTGCCAGCAGCTTCCATTGGGAGAACACTGAAGCTTTCTTT
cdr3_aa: CASSFHWENTEAFF

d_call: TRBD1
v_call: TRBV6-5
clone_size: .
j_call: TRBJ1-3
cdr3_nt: TGTGCCAGCAGACCAGGGGGCCGCTCTGGAAACACCATATATTTT
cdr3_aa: CASRPGGRSGNTIYF

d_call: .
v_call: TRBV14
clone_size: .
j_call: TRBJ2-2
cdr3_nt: TGTGCCAGCAGCCCGGTTCCAGCCATACTACGACCCGGGGAGCTGTTTTTT
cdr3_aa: CASSPVPAILRPGELFF

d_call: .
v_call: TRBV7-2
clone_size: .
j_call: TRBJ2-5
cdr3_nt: TGTGCCAGCAGCTTAGGGGGGGGCTTGGAGACCCAGTACTTC
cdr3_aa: CASSLGGGLETQYF

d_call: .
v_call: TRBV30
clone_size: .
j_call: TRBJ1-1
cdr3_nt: TGTGCCTGGTCGCAGGGTAGCACTGAAGCTTTCTTT
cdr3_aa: CAWSQGSTEAFF

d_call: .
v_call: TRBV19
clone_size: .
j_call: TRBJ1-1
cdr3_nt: TGTGCCAGTAGTATGTGGCGCAGCACTGAAGCTTTCTTT
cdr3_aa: CASSMWRSTEAFF

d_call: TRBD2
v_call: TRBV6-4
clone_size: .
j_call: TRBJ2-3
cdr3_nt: TGTGCCAGCAGTGACGGGACTAGCGACACAGATACGCAGTATTTT
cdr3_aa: CASSDGTSDTDTQYF

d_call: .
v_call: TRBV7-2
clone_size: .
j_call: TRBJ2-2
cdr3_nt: TGTGCCAGCAGCTTAGTAGATAGGGGTCGCACCGGGGAGCTGTTTTTT
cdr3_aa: CASSLVDRGRTGELFF

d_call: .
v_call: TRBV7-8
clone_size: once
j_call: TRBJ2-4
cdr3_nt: TGTGCCAGCAGCTTAGATTGGTCAGGGCCGGGGCACATTCAGTACTTC
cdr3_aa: CASSLDWSGPGHIQYF

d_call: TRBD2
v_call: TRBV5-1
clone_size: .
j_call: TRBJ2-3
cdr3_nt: TGCGCCAGCAGCCGACGTAGCGGGAGTCCTCCAGATACGCAGTATTTT
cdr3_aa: CASSRRSGSPPDTQYF

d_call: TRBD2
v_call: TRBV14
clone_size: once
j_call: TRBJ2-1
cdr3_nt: TGTGCCAGCAGCCAATCTAGCGGGGCTTACAATGAGCAGTTCTTC
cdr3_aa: CASSQSSGAYNEQFF

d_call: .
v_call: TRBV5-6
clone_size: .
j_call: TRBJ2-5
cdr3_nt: TGTGCCAGCAGCTTGGAAGGACTCAAAGAGACCCAGTACTTC
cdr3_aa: CASSLEGLKETQYF

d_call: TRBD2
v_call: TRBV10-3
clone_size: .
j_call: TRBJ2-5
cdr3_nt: TGTGCCATCTCCCGGGATAAGCGGGGGATCCAGGAAGAGACCCAGTACTTC
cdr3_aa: CAISRDKRGIQEETQYF

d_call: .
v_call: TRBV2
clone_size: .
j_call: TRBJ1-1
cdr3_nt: TGTGCCAGCAGTGACGGCACCGGTCGTTTTAACACTGAAGCTTTCTTT
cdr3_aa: CASSDGTGRFNTEAFF

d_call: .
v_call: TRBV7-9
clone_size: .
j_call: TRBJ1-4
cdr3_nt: TGTGCCAGCAGCTTAACACCGGGACAAGCTTGGAGAAAACTGTTTTTT
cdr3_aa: CASSLTPGQAWRKLFF

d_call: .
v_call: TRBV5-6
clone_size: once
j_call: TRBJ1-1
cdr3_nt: TGTGCCAGCAGCTTGTTGTGGAACACTGAAGCTTTCTTT
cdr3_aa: CASSLLWNTEAFF

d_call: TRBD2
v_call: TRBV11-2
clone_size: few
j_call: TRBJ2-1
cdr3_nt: TGTGCCAGCAGCTTAGAGGGGACATCTAGCGGGATCAGTGAGCAGTTCTTC
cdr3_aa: CASSLEGTSSGISEQFF